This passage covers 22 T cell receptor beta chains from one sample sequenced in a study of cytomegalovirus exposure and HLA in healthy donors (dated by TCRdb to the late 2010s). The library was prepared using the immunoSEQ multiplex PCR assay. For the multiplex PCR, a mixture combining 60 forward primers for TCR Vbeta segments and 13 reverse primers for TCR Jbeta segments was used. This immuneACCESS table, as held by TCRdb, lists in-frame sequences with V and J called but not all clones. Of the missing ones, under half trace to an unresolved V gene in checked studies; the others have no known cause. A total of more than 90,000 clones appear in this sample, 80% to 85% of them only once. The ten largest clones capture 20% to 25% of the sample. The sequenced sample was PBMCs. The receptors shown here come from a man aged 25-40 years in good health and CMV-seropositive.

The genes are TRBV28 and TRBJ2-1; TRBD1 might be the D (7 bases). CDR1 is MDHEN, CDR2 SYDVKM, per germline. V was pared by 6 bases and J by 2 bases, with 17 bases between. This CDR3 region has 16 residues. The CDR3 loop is CASRDGGTVTYNEQFF. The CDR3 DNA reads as TGTGCCAGCAGGGATGGCGGGACAGTGACCTACAATGAGCAGTTCTTC.

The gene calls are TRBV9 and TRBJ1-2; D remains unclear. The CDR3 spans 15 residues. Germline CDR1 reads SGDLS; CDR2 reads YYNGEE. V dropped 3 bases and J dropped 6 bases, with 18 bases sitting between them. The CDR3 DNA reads TGTGCCAGCAGCGGCAGACAAACCGAGTTGGATGGCTACACCTTC. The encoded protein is CASSGRQTELDGYTF.

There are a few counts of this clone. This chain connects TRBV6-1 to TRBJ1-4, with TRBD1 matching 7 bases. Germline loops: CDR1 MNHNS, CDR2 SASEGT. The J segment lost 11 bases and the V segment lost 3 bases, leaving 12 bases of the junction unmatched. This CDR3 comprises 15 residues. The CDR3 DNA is TGTGCCAGCAGTGAGCAACCTAGGGGGCCGAGGAAACTGTTTTTT. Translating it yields CASSEQPRGPRKLFF.

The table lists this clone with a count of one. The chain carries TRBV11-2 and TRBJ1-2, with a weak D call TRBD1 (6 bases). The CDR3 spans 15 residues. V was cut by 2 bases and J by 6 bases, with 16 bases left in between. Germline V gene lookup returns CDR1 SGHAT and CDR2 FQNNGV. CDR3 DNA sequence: TGTGCCAGCAGCTTAAAAAGTGGACAGCCCGATGGCTACACCTTC. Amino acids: CASSLKSGQPDGYTF.

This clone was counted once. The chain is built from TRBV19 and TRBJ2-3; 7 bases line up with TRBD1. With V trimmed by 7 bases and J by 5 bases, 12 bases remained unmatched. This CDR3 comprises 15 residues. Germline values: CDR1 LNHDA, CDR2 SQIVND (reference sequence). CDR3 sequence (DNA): TGTGCCAGTACGGGAACTCCGACAGGGATAGATACGCAGTATTTT. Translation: CASTGTPTGIDTQYF.

CDR3 in DNA: TGTGCCAGCAGCTTAGGACAGGGGGCTTGGCAGCCCCAGCATTTT. It codes for CASSLGQGAWQPQHF. The gene calls are TRBV7-2 and TRBJ1-5; TRBD1 aligns across 10 bases. The CDR3 runs 15 residues. Germline trimming cut 1 base from V and 7 bases from J; bases unmatched to any gene: 4. Germline values: CDR1 SGHTA, CDR2 FQGNSA.

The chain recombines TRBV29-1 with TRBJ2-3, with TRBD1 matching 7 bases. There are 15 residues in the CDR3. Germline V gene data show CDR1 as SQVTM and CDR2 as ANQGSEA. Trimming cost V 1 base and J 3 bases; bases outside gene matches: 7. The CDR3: CSVEGQGLGTDTQYF. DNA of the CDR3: TGCAGCGTTGAAGGACAGGGATTAGGAACAGATACGCAGTATTTT.

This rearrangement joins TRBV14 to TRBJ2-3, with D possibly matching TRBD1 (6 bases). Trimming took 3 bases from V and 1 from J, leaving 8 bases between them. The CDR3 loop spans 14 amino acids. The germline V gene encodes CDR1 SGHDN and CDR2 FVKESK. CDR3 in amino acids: CASSQGHRTDTQYF. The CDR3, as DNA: TGTGCCAGCAGCCAGGGACACCGCACAGATACGCAGTATTTT. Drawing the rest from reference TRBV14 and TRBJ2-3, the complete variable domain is EAGVTQFPSHSVIEKGQTVTLRCDPISGHDNLYWYRRVMGKEIKFLLHFVKESKQDESGMPNNRFLAERTGGTYSTLKVQPAELEDSGVYFCASSQGHRTDTQYFGPGTRLTVL.

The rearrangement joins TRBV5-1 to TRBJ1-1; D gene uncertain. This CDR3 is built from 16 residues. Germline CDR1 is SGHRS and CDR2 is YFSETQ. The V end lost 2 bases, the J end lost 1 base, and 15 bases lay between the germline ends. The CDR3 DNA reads TGCGCCAGCAGCTTCGGCGGGAAAGAATGGAACACTGAAGCTTTCTTT. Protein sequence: CASSFGGKEWNTEAFF.

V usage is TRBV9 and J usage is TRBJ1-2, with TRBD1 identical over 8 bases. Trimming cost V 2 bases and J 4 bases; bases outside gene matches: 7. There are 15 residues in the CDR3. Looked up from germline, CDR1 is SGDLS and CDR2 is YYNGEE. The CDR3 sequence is CASSVEGTGLYGYTF. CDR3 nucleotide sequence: TGTGCCAGCAGCGTGGAAGGGACAGGTCTCTATGGCTACACCTTC.

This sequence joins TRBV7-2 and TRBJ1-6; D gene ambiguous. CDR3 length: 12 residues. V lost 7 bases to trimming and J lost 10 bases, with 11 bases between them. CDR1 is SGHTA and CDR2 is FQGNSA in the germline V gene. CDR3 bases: TGTGCCAGCACCCGGGATGGGTCACCCCTCCACTTT. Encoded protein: CASTRDGSPLHF.

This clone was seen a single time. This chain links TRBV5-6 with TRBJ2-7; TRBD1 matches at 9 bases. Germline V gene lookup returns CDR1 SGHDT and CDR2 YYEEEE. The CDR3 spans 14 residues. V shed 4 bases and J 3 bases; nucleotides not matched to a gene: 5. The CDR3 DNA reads TGTGCCAGCAGCATGACAGGGGGGAACTACGAGCAGTACTTC. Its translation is CASSMTGGNYEQYF.

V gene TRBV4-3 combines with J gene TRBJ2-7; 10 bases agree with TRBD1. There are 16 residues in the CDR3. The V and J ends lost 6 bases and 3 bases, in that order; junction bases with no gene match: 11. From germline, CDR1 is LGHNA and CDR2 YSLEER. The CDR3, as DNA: TGCGCCAGCAGAAGTAAGGGGGACAGGGGTGGCTACGAGCAGTACGTC. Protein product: CASRSKGDRGGYEQYV.

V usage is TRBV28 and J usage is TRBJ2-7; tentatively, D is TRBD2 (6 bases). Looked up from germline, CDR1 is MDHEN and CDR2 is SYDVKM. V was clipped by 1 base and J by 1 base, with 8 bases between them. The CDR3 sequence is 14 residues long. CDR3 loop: CASSLFGTSYEQYF. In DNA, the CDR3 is TGTGCCAGCAGTTTATTCGGGACTTCCTACGAGCAGTACTTC.

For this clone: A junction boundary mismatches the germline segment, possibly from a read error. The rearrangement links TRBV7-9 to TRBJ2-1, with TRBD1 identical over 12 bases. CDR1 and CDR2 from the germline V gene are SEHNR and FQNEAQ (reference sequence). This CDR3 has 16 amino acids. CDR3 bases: TGTTCCAGCAGCTTAGGGGGGACAGGGGGCCCCTATGAGCAGTTCTTC. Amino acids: CSSSLGGTGGPYEQFF.

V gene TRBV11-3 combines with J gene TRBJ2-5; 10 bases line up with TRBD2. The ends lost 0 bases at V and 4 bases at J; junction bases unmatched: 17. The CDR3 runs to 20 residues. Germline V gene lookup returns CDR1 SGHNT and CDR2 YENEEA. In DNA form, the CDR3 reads TGTGCCAGCAGCTTAGATCTTCGGCTAGCGGGAGTGGGAAAGAGAGAGACCCAGTACTTC. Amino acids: CASSLDLRLAGVGKRETQYF. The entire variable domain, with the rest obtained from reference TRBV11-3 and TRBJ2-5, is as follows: EAGVVQSPRYKIIEKKQPVAFWCNPISGHNTLYWYLQNLGQGPELLIRYENEEAVDDSQLPKDRFSAERLKGVDSTLKIQPAELGDSAVYLCASSLDLRLAGVGKRETQYFGPGTRLLVL.

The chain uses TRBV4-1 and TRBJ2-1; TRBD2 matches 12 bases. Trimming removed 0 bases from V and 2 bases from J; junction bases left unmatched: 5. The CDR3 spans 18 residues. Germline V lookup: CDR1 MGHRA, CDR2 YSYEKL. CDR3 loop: CASSQEASGGVPYNEQFF. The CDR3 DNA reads TGCGCCAGCAGCCAAGAGGCTAGCGGGGGGGTACCCTACAATGAGCAGTTCTTC.

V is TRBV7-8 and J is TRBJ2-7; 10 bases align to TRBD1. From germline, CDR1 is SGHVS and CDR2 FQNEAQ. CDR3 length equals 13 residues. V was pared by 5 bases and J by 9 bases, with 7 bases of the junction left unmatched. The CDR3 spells CASSLDRGQGQYV. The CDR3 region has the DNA TGTGCCAGCAGCCTCGACAGGGGGCAAGGGCAGTACGTC.

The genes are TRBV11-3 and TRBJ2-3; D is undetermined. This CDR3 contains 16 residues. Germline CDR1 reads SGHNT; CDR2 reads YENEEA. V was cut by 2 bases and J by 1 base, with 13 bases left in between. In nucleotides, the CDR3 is TGTGCCAGCAGCTTATCAGTCATGGCGGGCACAGATACGCAGTATTTT. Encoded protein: CASSLSVMAGTDTQYF.

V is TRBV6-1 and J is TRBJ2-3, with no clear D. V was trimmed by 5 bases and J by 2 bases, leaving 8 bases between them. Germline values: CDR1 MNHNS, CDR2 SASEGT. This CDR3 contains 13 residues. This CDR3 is CASSQSNTDTQYF. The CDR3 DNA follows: TGTGCCAGCAGTCAGTCAAACACAGATACGCAGTATTTT.

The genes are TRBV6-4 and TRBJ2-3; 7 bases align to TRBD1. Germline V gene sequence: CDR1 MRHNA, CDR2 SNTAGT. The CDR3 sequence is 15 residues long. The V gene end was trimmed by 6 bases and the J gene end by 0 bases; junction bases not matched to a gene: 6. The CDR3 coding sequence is TGTGCCAGCAGACACAGGGGTCTTAGCACAGATACGCAGTATTTT. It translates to CASRHRGLSTDTQYF.

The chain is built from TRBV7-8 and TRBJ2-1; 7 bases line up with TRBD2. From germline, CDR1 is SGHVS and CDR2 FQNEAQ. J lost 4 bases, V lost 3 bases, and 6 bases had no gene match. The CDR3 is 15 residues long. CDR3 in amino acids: CASSFGGSAYNEQFF. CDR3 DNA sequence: TGTGCCAGCAGCTTCGGCGGGAGTGCTTACAATGAGCAGTTCTTC.